The present T cell receptor (beta chain) was sequenced within a study of cytomegalovirus exposure and HLA in healthy donors. The V gene's germline CDR1 is GTSNPN and CDR2 SVGIG (reference sequence). V was trimmed by 5 bases and J by 0 bases, leaving 10 bases between them. The CDR3 has 14 amino acids. Vbeta (60) and Jbeta (13) primers were used in the PCR. Here immunoSEQ multiplex PCR was the method, and the copy in TCRdb shows in-frame clones only, minus some. The data show 130,000 or so clones, 75% to 85% seen once. J is TRBJ2-2 and V is TRBV30; TRBD1 might be the D (6 bases). The sequencing input was PBMCs. This sequence was found in a middle-aged man in good health and CMV-seronegative. CDR3 loop: CAWYNRANTGELFF. In DNA, the CDR3 is TGTGCCTGGTATAACAGGGCGAACACCGGGGAGCTGTTTTTT.